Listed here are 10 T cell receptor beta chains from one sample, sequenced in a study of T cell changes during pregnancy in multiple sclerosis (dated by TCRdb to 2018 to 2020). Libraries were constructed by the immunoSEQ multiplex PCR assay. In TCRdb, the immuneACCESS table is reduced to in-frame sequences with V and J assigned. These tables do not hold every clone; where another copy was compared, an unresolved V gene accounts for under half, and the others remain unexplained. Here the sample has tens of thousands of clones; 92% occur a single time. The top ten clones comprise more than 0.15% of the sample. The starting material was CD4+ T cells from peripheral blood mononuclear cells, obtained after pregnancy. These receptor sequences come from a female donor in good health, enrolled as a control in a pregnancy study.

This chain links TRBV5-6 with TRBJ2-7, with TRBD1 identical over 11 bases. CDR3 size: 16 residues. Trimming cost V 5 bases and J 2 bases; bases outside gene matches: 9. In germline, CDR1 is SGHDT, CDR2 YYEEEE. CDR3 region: CASRRPGTGGAYEQYF. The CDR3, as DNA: TGTGCCAGCAGAAGACCCGGGACAGGGGGTGCCTACGAGCAGTACTTC. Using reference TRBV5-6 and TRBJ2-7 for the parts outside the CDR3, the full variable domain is DAGVTQSPTHLIKTRGQQVTLRCSPKSGHDTVSWYQQALGQGPQFIFQYYEEEERQRGNFPDRFSGHQFPNYSSELNVNALLLGDSALYLCASRRPGTGGAYEQYFGPGTRLTVT.

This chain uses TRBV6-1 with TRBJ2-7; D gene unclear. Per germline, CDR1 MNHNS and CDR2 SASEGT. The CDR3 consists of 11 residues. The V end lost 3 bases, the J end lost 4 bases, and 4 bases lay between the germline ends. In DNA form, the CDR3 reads TGTGCCAGCAGTGAGTATTACGAGCAGTACTTC. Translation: CASSEYYEQYF.

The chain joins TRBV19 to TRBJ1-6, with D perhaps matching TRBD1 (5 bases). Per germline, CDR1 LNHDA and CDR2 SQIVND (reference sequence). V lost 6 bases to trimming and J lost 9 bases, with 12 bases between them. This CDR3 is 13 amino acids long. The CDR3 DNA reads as TGTGCCAGTAGCCTAGGGAGGGGTTCACCCCTCCACTTT. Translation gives CASSLGRGSPLHF. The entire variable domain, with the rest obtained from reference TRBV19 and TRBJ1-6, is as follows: DGGITQSPKYLFRKEGQNVTLSCEQNLNHDAMYWYRQDPGQGLRLIYYSQIVNDFQKGDIAEGYSVSREKKESFPLTVTSAQKNPTAFYLCASSLGRGSPLHFGNGTRLTVT.

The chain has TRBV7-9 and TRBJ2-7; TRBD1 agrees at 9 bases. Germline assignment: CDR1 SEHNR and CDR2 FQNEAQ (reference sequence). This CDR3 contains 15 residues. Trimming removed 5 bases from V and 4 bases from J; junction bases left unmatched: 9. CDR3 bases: TGTGCCAGCAGCGAGGGACAGGGTGAGGGGTACGAGCAGTACTTC. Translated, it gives CASSEGQGEGYEQYF.

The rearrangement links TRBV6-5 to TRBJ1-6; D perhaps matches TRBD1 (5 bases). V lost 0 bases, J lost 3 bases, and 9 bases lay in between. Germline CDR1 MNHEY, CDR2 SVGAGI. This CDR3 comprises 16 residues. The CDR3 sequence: CASSYSMGGYNSPLHF. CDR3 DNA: TGTGCCAGCAGTTACTCGATGGGGGGCTATAATTCACCCCTCCACTTT.

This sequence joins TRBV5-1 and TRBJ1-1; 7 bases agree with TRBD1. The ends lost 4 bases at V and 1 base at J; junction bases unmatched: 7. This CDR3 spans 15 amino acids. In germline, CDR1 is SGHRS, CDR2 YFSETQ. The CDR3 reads CASSPRTGSNTEAFF. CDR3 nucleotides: TGCGCCAGCAGCCCGAGGACAGGTTCGAACACTGAAGCTTTCTTT.

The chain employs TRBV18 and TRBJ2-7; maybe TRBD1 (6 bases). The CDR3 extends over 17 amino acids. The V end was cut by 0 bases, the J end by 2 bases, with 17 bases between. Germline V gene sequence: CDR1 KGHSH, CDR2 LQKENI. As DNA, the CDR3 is TGTGCCAGCTCACCACCGCGACTTCGGACAGAAGCCTACGAGCAGTACTTC. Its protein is CASSPPRLRTEAYEQYF.

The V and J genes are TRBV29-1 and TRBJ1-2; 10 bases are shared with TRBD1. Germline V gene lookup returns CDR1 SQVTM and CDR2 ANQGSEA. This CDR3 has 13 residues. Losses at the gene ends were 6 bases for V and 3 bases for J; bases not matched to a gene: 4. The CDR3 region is CSVRDRGDYGYTF. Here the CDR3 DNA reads TGCAGCGTCCGGGACAGGGGTGACTATGGCTACACCTTC.

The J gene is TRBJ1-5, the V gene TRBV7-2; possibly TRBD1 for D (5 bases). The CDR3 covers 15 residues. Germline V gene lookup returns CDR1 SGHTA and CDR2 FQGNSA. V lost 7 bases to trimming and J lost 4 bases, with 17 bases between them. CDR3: CASKKGQEINQPQHF. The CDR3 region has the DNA TGTGCCAGCAAAAAGGGGCAGGAAATAAATCAGCCCCAGCATTTT.

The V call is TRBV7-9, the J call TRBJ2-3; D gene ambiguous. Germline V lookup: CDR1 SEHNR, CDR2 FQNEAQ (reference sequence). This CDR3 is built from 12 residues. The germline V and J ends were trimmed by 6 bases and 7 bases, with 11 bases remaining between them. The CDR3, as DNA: TGTGCCAGCAGTCCCCGGGTCAATACGCAGTATTTT. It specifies CASSPRVNTQYF. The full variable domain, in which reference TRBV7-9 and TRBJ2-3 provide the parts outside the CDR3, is DTGVSQNPRHKITKRGQNVTFRCDPISEHNRLYWYRQTLGQGPEFLTYFQNEAQLEKSRLLSDRFSAERPKGSFSTLEIQRTEQGDSAMYLCASSPRVNTQYFGPGTRLTVL.